These T cell receptor beta chains were read from a single sample in a study of control samples from healthy donors and cancer patients. Sequencing was performed with immunoSEQ multiplex PCR; in TCRdb, only in-frame clones are kept and a portion is missing. This sample yields some 25,000 clones, of which 75% to 85% are seen a single time; approximately 22% belongs to the top ten. The sequenced material came from PBMCs. These receptor sequences come from a man between 60 and 75 years old with colorectal cancer. Each CDR3 is given without its conserved first and last residue. Fields, in order: V gene, clone size, J gene, CDR3 protein. For some rows the clone size is stated as once, few or many, or as a class when expanded; others skip it.

V: TRBV5-1; size: few; J: TRBJ1-1; CDR3: ASSFVGQGVEAF
V: TRBV7-2; size: -; J: TRBJ2-3; CDR3: ASRIFSGADTQY
V: TRBV2; size: -; J: TRBJ2-3; CDR3: ASSELDPTDTQY
V: TRBV7-2; size: once; J: TRBJ1-2; CDR3: ASSVSGTNGYT
V: TRBV5-1; size: -; J: TRBJ2-3; CDR3: ASSLGRGREDTQY
V: TRBV2; size: -; J: TRBJ1-1; CDR3: ASPGQYTEAF
V: TRBV9; size: -; J: TRBJ2-2; CDR3: ASTSPQNTGELF
V: TRBV30; size: -; J: TRBJ1-2; CDR3: AWGRDRPRGYT
V: TRBV12-3/TRBV12-4; size: -; J: TRBJ1-2; CDR3: ASSTDRGHGYT
V: TRBV24-1; size: once; J: TRBJ2-1; CDR3: ATSDPGQGQGGEQF
V: TRBV6-1; size: -; J: TRBJ1-6; CDR3: ASSEQGTYSPLH
V: TRBV7-2; size: -; J: TRBJ1-4; CDR3: ASSLAWGINEKLF
V: TRBV2; size: -; J: TRBJ1-2; CDR3: ASRSGTGGREGGYT
V: TRBV25-1; size: once; J: TRBJ2-3; CDR3: ASSPRGGRSDTQY
V: TRBV19; size: -; J: TRBJ2-2; CDR3: ASSIWGGTGELF
V: TRBV5-1; size: -; J: TRBJ2-1; CDR3: ASSLGLAGAFYNEQF
V: TRBV15; size: -; J: TRBJ1-5; CDR3: ATSRDQRQADQPQH
V: TRBV2; size: -; J: TRBJ1-1; CDR3: ASMRTGLSNTEAF
V: TRBV24-1; size: -; J: TRBJ1-2; CDR3: ATPRELNYGYT
V: TRBV5-6; size: -; J: TRBJ1-2; CDR3: ASSLAGGGTFDYGYT
V: TRBV24-1; size: once; J: TRBJ2-3; CDR3: ATSDQRGLPDTQY
V: TRBV5-1; size: -; J: TRBJ1-3; CDR3: ASSLAAGSRNTIY
V: TRBV24-1; size: -; J: TRBJ2-5; CDR3: ATSESETQY
V: TRBV4-3; size: -; J: TRBJ2-3; CDR3: ASSQKAGGWTDTQY
V: TRBV5-1; size: -; J: TRBJ1-2; CDR3: ASTPAGSANYGYT
V: TRBV5-1; size: -; J: TRBJ1-1; CDR3: ASSSQGNTEAF
V: TRBV6-5; size: -; J: TRBJ1-1; CDR3: ASSYSQNTEAF
V: TRBV14; size: -; J: TRBJ1-1; CDR3: ASSPRGGNTEAF
V: TRBV7-7; size: few; J: TRBJ1-6; CDR3: ASSPKLDSPLH
V: TRBV11-2; size: -; J: TRBJ1-1; CDR3: ASSPGGADTEAF
V: TRBV10-3; size: -; J: TRBJ2-3; CDR3: AISNRASLSTDTQY
V: TRBV7-2; size: -; J: TRBJ1-1; CDR3: ASSLGQEAF
V: TRBV19; size: -; J: TRBJ1-2; CDR3: ASMVWQGRNYGYT
V: TRBV7-2; size: -; J: TRBJ2-7; CDR3: ASSFYGGGLYSYEQY
V: TRBV9; size: -; J: TRBJ2-2; CDR3: ASSVVSAGGELF
V: TRBV5-1; size: -; J: TRBJ1-6; CDR3: ASSLVGGRRSPLH
V: TRBV4-1; size: -; J: TRBJ2-1; CDR3: ASSLYAGPYNEQF
V: TRBV4-1; size: -; J: TRBJ2-2; CDR3: ASSQDGTLTNTGELF
V: TRBV27; size: few; J: TRBJ2-5; CDR3: ASSLSGGGETQY
V: TRBV27; size: -; J: TRBJ1-6; CDR3: ASSVKTGSPLH
V: TRBV10-2; size: few; J: TRBJ1-6; CDR3: ASSDPPGTPNSPLH
V: TRBV4-1; size: -; J: TRBJ2-1; CDR3: ASSQERVSVAGEYNEQF
V: TRBV7-2; size: few; J: TRBJ1-5; CDR3: ASSLEGPGGGNQPQH
V: TRBV30; size: -; J: TRBJ2-1; CDR3: AWSVQSGRNEQF
V: TRBV25-1; size: -; J: TRBJ1-6; CDR3: ASSELGASYNSPLH
V: TRBV5-1; size: -; J: TRBJ2-1; CDR3: ASSWAGGGADEQF
V: TRBV6-2/TRBV6-3; size: -; J: TRBJ1-2; CDR3: ASSYRDRGRYGYT
V: TRBV15; size: -; J: TRBJ1-2; CDR3: ATSRGDRGLRGYT
V: TRBV2; size: few; J: TRBJ1-2; CDR3: ASRDGGTNGYT
V: TRBV5-1; size: -; J: TRBJ2-3; CDR3: ASSSGVAGITDTQY
V: TRBV11-2; size: -; J: TRBJ1-1; CDR3: ASSPPGMGAEAF
V: TRBV4-3; size: -; J: TRBJ1-1; CDR3: ASSQVGGTEAF
V: TRBV2; size: -; J: TRBJ1-4; CDR3: ASSDSDPWEGYEKLF
V: TRBV3-1/TRBV3-2; size: -; J: TRBJ2-5; CDR3: ASSQGTQEGTQY
V: TRBV20-1; size: -; J: TRBJ1-5; CDR3: SASWGPFEGQPQH
V: TRBV3-1/TRBV3-2; size: -; J: TRBJ2-7; CDR3: ASSVSLVPSYEQY
V: TRBV11-2; size: -; J: TRBJ1-1; CDR3: ASSLAGTQNTEAF